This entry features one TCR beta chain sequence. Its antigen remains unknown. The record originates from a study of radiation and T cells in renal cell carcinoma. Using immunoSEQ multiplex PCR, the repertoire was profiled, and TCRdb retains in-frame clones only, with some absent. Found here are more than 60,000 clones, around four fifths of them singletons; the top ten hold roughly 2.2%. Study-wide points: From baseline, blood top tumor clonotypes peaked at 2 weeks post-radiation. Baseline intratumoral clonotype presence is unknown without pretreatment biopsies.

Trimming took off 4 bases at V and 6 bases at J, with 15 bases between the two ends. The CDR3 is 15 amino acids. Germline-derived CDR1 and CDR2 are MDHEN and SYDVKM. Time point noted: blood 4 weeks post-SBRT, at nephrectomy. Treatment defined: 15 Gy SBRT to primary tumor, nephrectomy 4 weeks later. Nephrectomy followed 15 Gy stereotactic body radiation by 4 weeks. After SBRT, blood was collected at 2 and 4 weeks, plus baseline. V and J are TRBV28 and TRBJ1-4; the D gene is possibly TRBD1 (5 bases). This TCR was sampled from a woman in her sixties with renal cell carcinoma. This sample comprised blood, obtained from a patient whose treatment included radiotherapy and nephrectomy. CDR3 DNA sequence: TGTGCCAGCAGTTCCTCCGGAGAGGGGTATGAAAAACTGTTTTTT. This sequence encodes CASSSSGEGYEKLFF.